The present entry profiles one T cell receptor beta chain with its context. Original methodology: For nucleated cells, counts were estimated from reference gene primer amplification. Only in-frame clones appear in the TCRdb table, and some are missing; sequencing was by immunoSEQ multiplex PCR. That table is the source of V, J and clone size, and D and trimming were worked out from the DNA. This sample has 250,000 to 350,000 clones, with 75% to 90% found just once. This specimen belongs to a study of blood T cell repertoires in COVID-19. Study at large: In each case, the material was cDNA or gDNA derived from T cells, B-cell-depleted T cells, or PBMCs.

Germline lookup yields CDR1 MNHEY and CDR2 SMNVEV (reference sequence). The CDR3 runs to 15 residues. Trimming shortened V by 0 bases and J by 6 bases, and 13 bases separated the two germline ends. The origin of this receptor is a woman aged 55-69 years with acute or convalescent COVID-19. Sequences were obtained from peripheral blood. This rearrangement joins TRBV27 to TRBJ2-3; D uncertain. CDR3: CASSLSNPVGDTQYF. DNA for the CDR3: TGTGCCAGCAGTTTATCGAATCCCGTGGGCGATACGCAGTATTTT.